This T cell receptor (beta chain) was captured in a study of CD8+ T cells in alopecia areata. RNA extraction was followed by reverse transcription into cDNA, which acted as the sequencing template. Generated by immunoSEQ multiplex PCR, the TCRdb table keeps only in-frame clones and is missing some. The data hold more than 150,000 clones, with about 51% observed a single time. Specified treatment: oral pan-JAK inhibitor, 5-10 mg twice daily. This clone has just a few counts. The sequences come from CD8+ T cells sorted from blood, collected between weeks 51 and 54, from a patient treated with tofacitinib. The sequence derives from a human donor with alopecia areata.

The CDR3 sequence: CASSSAEGNTEAFF. CDR3 DNA sequence: TGTGCCAGCAGCTCGGCGGAGGGGAACACTGAAGCTTTCTTT. V usage is TRBV7-8 and J usage is TRBJ1-1, with D unclear. V dropped 4 bases and J dropped 1 base, with 10 bases sitting between them. Germline-derived CDR1 and CDR2 are SGHVS and FQNEAQ. CDR3 length equals 14 residues.